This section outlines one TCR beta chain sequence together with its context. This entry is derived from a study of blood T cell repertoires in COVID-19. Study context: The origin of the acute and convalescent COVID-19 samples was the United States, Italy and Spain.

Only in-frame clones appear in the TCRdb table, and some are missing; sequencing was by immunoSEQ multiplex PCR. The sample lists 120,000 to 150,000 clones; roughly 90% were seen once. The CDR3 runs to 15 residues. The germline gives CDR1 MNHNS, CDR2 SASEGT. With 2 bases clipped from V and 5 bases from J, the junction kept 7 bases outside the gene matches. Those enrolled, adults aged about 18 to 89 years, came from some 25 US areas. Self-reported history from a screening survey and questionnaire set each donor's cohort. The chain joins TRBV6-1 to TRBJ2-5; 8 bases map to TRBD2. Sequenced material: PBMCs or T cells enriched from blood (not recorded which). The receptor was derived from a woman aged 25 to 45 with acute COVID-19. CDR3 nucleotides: TGTGCCAGCAGTGAAAATCAGAGCGGGGGCGAGACCCAGTACTTC. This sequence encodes CASSENQSGGETQYF.